A selection of T cell receptor beta chains follows, all from one sample in a study of identifying expanded T cells in peripheral blood. Produced via immunoSEQ multiplex PCR; TCRdb's table is partial and in-frame only. There are approximately 140,000 clones in the sample; approximately 86% occur only once, and roughly 7.9% lies in the top ten. Sequenced input: blood. These receptors came from a person between 18 and 75 years old in good health. Each CDR3 is given with its conserved first and last residue. D genes are given only for firm matches. Expanded clones are given a class, and other clones once, few, many or no size at all.

size	J	V	D	CDR3	DNA
once	TRBJ2-2	TRBV4-2	-	CASSPLLGGGTGELFF	TGTGCCAGCAGCCCCCTCCTGGGAGGGGGAACCGGGGAGCTGTTTTTT
-	TRBJ1-4	TRBV7-9	TRBD1	CASSWGTGEKLFF	TGTGCCAGCAGCTGGGGGACAGGCGAAAAACTGTTTTTT
-	TRBJ1-4	TRBV4-3	TRBD1	CASSQGQGALNEKLFF	TGCGCCAGCAGCCAAGGACAGGGGGCCCTAAATGAAAAACTGTTTTTT
once	TRBJ1-1	TRBV6-6	-	CASSLPGKNTEAFF	TGTGCCAGCAGTTTGCCCGGGAAGAACACTGAAGCTTTCTTT
-	TRBJ2-2	TRBV9	-	CASSPRGGSGTGELFF	TGTGCCAGCAGCCCCCGAGGGGGTAGCGGCACCGGGGAGCTGTTTTTT
few	TRBJ1-1	TRBV7-9	-	CASSLTGAEAFF	TGTGCCAGCAGTCTCACGGGGGCTGAAGCTTTCTTT
-	TRBJ2-7	TRBV2	-	CASSEAAVGVYEQYF	TGTGCCAGCAGTGAGGCCGCCGTGGGGGTCTACGAGCAGTACTTC
-	TRBJ2-3	TRBV15	-	CATSRDLVGTDTQYF	TGTGCCACCAGCAGAGATCTCGTTGGCACAGATACGCAGTATTTT
-	TRBJ1-3	TRBV19	TRBD1	CASSIGTASFSGNTIYF	TGTGCCAGTAGTATCGGGACAGCCTCTTTCTCTGGAAACACCATATATTTT
-	TRBJ1-3	TRBV7-6	TRBD1	CASSLGQVSSSGNTIYF	TGTGCCAGCAGCCTAGGACAGGTCTCTTCCTCTGGAAACACCATATATTTT
-	TRBJ2-2	TRBV19	TRBD1	CASSIGDRGTGELFF	TGTGCCAGTAGTATAGGGGACAGGGGCACCGGGGAGCTGTTTTTT
-	TRBJ1-2	TRBV15	-	CATSRDLGPGGYTF	TGTGCCACCAGCAGAGATTTGGGGCCGGGTGGCTACACCTTC
-	TRBJ2-5	TRBV30	-	CAWSPRETQYF	TGTGCCTGGAGTCCAAGGGAGACCCAGTACTTC
-	TRBJ1-2	TRBV2	-	CASSVRGGGYTF	TGTGCCAGCAGTGTTAGGGGCGGAGGCTACACCTTC
-	TRBJ1-1	TRBV11-1	-	CASSQPDMWEAFF	TGTGCCAGCAGCCAGCCTGATATGTGGGAAGCTTTCTTT
-	TRBJ1-4	TRBV18	-	CASSPGMNEKLFF	TGTGCCAGCTCACCGGGGATGAATGAAAAACTGTTTTTT
-	TRBJ2-2	TRBV5-1	TRBD1	CASSFIRQGDGELFF	TGCGCCAGCAGCTTTATTCGACAGGGAGACGGGGAGCTGTTTTTT
-	TRBJ2-7	TRBV28	-	CASSALKGRHLYEQYF	TGTGCCAGCAGTGCACTTAAAGGGCGACACCTATACGAGCAGTACTTC
-	TRBJ1-1	TRBV18	TRBD1	CASSPGQGNTEAFF	TGTGCCAGCTCACCGGGACAGGGGAACACTGAAGCTTTCTTT
-	TRBJ2-7	TRBV28	-	CASSSRQQPLF	TGTGCCAGCAGTTCTCGACAGCAACCCCTCTTC
once	TRBJ1-4	TRBV5-4	-	CASSLVGGIDEKLFF	TGTGCCAGCAGCCTCGTGGGAGGGATAGATGAAAAACTGTTTTTT
-	TRBJ1-5	TRBV2	-	CASSELGRGGQPQHF	TGTGCCAGCAGTGAATTGGGGCGAGGAGGACAGCCCCAGCATTTT
-	TRBJ2-1	TRBV19	-	CASSLQSGTPTNEQFF	TGTGCCAGTAGTCTCCAATCCGGGACCCCCACCAATGAGCAGTTCTTC
-	TRBJ1-3	TRBV30	-	CAWREAGVFSGNTIYF	TGTGCCTGGAGAGAGGCAGGTGTCTTCTCTGGAAACACCATATATTTT
-	TRBJ2-2	TRBV5-1	-	CASSSRPTGLTTGELFF	TGCGCCAGCAGCTCTCGCCCGACAGGCCTCACGACCGGGGAGCTGTTTTTT
-	TRBJ1-5	TRBV5-5	-	CASSLEGPATSNQPQHF	TGTGCCAGCAGCTTGGAAGGGCCGGCAACTAGCAATCAGCCCCAGCATTTT
few	TRBJ1-2	TRBV5-1	-	CASSLAFDGYTF	TGCGCCAGCAGCTTGGCCTTTGACGGCTACACCTTC
-	TRBJ1-6	TRBV6-6	-	CATLGSSYNSPLHF	TGTGCCACACTGGGCAGCTCCTATAATTCACCCCTCCACTTT
-	TRBJ1-6	TRBV7-3	TRBD1	CASSKDRGGPLHF	TGTGCCAGCAGCAAGGACAGGGGAGGACCCCTCCACTTT
-	TRBJ2-2	TRBV19	TRBD2	CASSGALAIGELFF	TGTGCCAGTAGCGGGGCACTAGCGATCGGGGAGCTGTTTTTT
-	TRBJ2-3	TRBV30	TRBD1	CASSGGADTQYF	TGTGCCAGTTCAGGGGGCGCAGATACGCAGTATTTT
-	TRBJ1-5	TRBV30	-	CAWSAGGNQPQHF	TGTGCCTGGAGTGCTGGGGGCAATCAGCCCCAGCATTTT
-	TRBJ2-7	TRBV14	TRBD2	CASSHRLAGLYEQYF	TGTGCCAGCAGCCACAGACTAGCGGGGTTATACGAGCAGTACTTC
-	TRBJ2-5	TRBV7-9	-	CASSLGLQETQYF	TGTGCCAGCAGCTTAGGACTCCAAGAGACCCAGTACTTC
-	TRBJ1-1	TRBV6-1	-	CASSTTRTVNTEAFF	TGTGCCAGCAGTACAACCCGGACGGTGAACACTGAAGCTTTCTTT
-	TRBJ1-4	TRBV6-1	TRBD1	CASNPGQAGIEKLFF	TGTGCCAGCAATCCCGGACAGGCGGGGATTGAAAAACTGTTTTTT
-	TRBJ2-2	TRBV7-6	TRBD2	CASSLVVGLAGNTGELFF	TGTGCCAGCAGCTTAGTTGTAGGGCTAGCGGGTAACACCGGGGAGCTGTTTTTT
-	TRBJ2-1	TRBV5-4	-	CALRGPRQDYNEQFF	TGTGCTCTCAGGGGTCCAAGACAGGACTACAATGAGCAGTTCTTC
-	TRBJ2-1	TRBV28	-	CASSLSALEQFF	TGTGCCAGCAGTTTATCGGCCCTCGAGCAGTTCTTC
-	TRBJ2-6	TRBV5-1	-	CASSLVGSGANVLTF	TGCGCCAGCAGCTTGGTTGGGTCTGGGGCCAACGTCCTGACTTTC
-	TRBJ2-7	TRBV11-2	TRBD1	CASSGRGSQGAYEQYF	TGTGCCAGCAGCGGTAGAGGTAGCCAGGGGGCCTACGAGCAGTACTTC
-	TRBJ2-2	TRBV25-1	-	CASSEWGRGAGGELFF	TGTGCCAGCAGTGAATGGGGCAGGGGCGCAGGCGGGGAGCTGTTTTTT
-	TRBJ1-4	TRBV4-3	-	CASSLSRAGSLVEKLFF	TGCGCCAGCAGCCTCTCTCGAGCAGGGAGCTTGGTTGAAAAACTGTTTTTT
-	TRBJ2-1	TRBV9	-	CASSVGNRAGATGEQFF	TGTGCCAGCAGCGTAGGGAATCGAGCGGGAGCGACAGGGGAGCAGTTCTTC
-	TRBJ2-1	TRBV5-1	TRBD1	CASSPGDRLYNEQFF	TGCGCCAGCAGCCCAGGGGACAGACTCTACAATGAGCAGTTCTTC
-	TRBJ2-2	TRBV19	-	CASNPRTVTNTGELFF	TGTGCCAGTAACCCCCGGACCGTTACGAACACCGGGGAGCTGTTTTTT
-	TRBJ2-1	TRBV11-2	-	CASSLGSSRKSYNEQFF	TGTGCCAGCAGCTTAGGAAGCAGCCGAAAATCCTACAATGAGCAGTTCTTC
-	TRBJ2-2	TRBV27	TRBD2	CASSGQTSGSLHSHTGELFF	TGTGCCAGCAGTGGGCAGACTAGCGGGTCACTCCACTCACACACCGGGGAGCTGTTTTTT
-	TRBJ1-5	TRBV5-8	TRBD1	CASSGGQNNQPQHF	TGTGCCAGCAGCGGGGGACAGAACAATCAGCCCCAGCATTTT
-	TRBJ2-2	TRBV5-1	-	CASTLGGTGELFF	TGCGCCAGCACCTTAGGTGGCACCGGGGAGCTGTTTTTT
-	TRBJ2-7	TRBV7-6	TRBD1	CASSRDRGNEQYF	TGTGCCAGCAGCCGGGACAGGGGGAACGAGCAGTACTTC
-	TRBJ1-1	TRBV4-1	-	CASSQELVRRAMNTEAFF	TGCGCCAGCAGCCAAGAACTGGTGAGGAGGGCGATGAACACTGAAGCTTTCTTT
few	TRBJ1-3	TRBV4-3	-	CALSGNTIYF	TGCGCCCTGTCGGGAAACACCATATATTTT
-	TRBJ2-7	TRBV6-4	-	CASILPHRASYEQYF	TGTGCCAGCATCCTCCCCCACAGGGCCTCCTACGAGCAGTACTTC
-	TRBJ1-1	TRBV6-5	-	CASSREGRDGKVAFF	TGTGCCAGCAGCAGGGAAGGCCGGGACGGGAAGGTAGCTTTCTTT